The 14 T cell receptor beta chains presented below share a single source sample, sequenced in a study of blood T cell repertoires in COVID-19. Sequenced by immunoSEQ multiplex PCR; TCRdb stores in-frame clones only, minus some. This table holds 140,000 to 150,000 clones, roughly 88% found once. Sequencing input: peripheral blood. Receptor source: a man in his 70s with acute or convalescent COVID-19.

The chain combines TRBV7-2 with TRBJ2-1; 8 bases are shared with TRBD2. The CDR3 has 13 amino acids. CDR1 is SGHTA and CDR2 is FQGNSA in the germline V gene. V lost 4 bases to trimming and J lost 6 bases; unmatched junction nucleotides: 2. The CDR3 protein is CASSSLAGNEQFF. The CDR3 DNA reads TGTGCCAGCAGCTCCCTAGCGGGCAATGAGCAGTTCTTC. Drawing the rest from reference TRBV7-2 and TRBJ2-1, the complete variable domain is GAGVSQSPSNKVTEKGKDVELRCDPISGHTALYWYRQSLGQGLEFLIYFQGNSAPDKSGLPSDRFSAERTGGSVSTLTIQRTQQEDSAVYLCASSSLAGNEQFFGPGTRLTVL.

The chain employs TRBV6-5 and TRBJ1-6; 10 bases line up with TRBD1. V lost 5 bases to trimming and J lost 9 bases; unmatched junction nucleotides: 4. Germline V CDR1 and CDR2: MNHEY, SVGAGI. The CDR3 sequence is 14 residues long. The CDR3 protein is CASSPDRGLSPLHF. The CDR3 region has the DNA TGTGCCAGCAGTCCCGACAGGGGGCTTTCACCCCTCCACTTT.

This clone was recorded only once. This chain connects TRBV4-1 to TRBJ2-7; 14 positions match TRBD2. Germline-derived CDR1 and CDR2 are MGHRA and YSYEKL. This CDR3 is 20 amino acids long. Trimming cost V 0 bases and J 4 bases; bases outside gene matches: 14. As DNA, the CDR3 is TGCGCCAGCAGCCAAGAGGGGACTAGCGGGGGCCTCTCTCCTGGGTACGAGCAGTACTTC. This gives the protein CASSQEGTSGGLSPGYEQYF.

V is TRBV5-1 and J is TRBJ1-4, with a tentative D call TRBD1 (5 bases). Germline V CDR1 and CDR2: SGHRS, YFSETQ. V lost 0 bases and J lost 6, with 12 bases in between. CDR3 size: 15 residues. CDR3 in amino acids: CASSLASGTDEKLFF. In nucleotides, the CDR3 is TGCGCCAGCAGCTTGGCAAGCGGGACTGATGAAAAACTGTTTTTT.

The rearrangement uses TRBV7-3 and TRBJ2-1, with 9 nucleotides matching TRBD2. With V trimmed by 7 bases and J by 0 bases, 19 bases remained unmatched. The CDR3 has 20 amino acids. In germline, CDR1 is SGHTA, CDR2 FQGTGA. The CDR3 DNA is TGTGCCAGCACCATCTGTGCGGGACTAGCAGATTTCCGCTCCTACAATGAGCAGTTCTTC. Translated, it gives CASTICAGLADFRSYNEQFF.

V and J are TRBV4-1 and TRBJ1-1, with D maybe TRBD1 (5 bases). The CDR3 is 15 residues long. Germline V gives CDR1 MGHRA, CDR2 YSYEKL. Trimming left V 0 bases short and J 2 bases short, with 10 bases between. CDR3 nucleotides: TGCGCCAGCAGCCAAGATAGGCAGGGAAACACTGAAGCTTTCTTT. Its translation is CASSQDRQGNTEAFF.

The rearrangement links TRBV7-8 to TRBJ1-3; D gene ambiguous. The germline V gene has CDR1 SGHVS and CDR2 FQNEAQ. V was pared by 0 bases and J by 4 bases, with 13 bases between. The CDR3 contains 16 residues. The CDR3 here is CASSLARARGGNTIYF. In DNA, the CDR3 is TGTGCCAGCAGCTTAGCTCGGGCACGAGGGGGAAACACCATATATTTT.

The chain has TRBV19 and TRBJ2-1, with 7 bases aligning to TRBD1. V shed 4 bases and J 4 bases; nucleotides not matched to a gene: 16. CDR1 and CDR2 from the germline V gene are LNHDA and SQIVND (reference sequence). This CDR3 comprises 18 residues. CDR3 region: CASSTDQIQGISYNEQFF. In DNA, the CDR3 is TGTGCCAGTAGTACAGACCAAATACAGGGGATATCGTACAATGAGCAGTTCTTC.

The V gene is TRBV2, the J gene TRBJ2-5; 13 bases map to TRBD2. Germline CDR1 and CDR2: SNHLY and FYNNEI. The CDR3 is 15 residues long. V trimming: 6 bases; J trimming: 5 bases; junction bases outside the gene matches: 6. CDR3 sequence reads: CASSELAGGRETQYF. The DNA of the CDR3 is TGTGCCAGCAGCGAACTAGCGGGAGGGCGCGAGACCCAGTACTTC.

The chain carries TRBV19 and TRBJ1-6; TRBD1 matches 7 bases. Germline V gene sequence: CDR1 LNHDA, CDR2 SQIVND (reference sequence). J lost 5 bases, V lost 5 bases, and 12 bases had no gene match. The CDR3 runs 17 residues. DNA for the CDR3: TGTGCCAGTAGTCTACGGGAACAGGGGATGAATAATTCACCCCTCCACTTT. Translating it yields CASSLREQGMNNSPLHF.

The chain links TRBV19 to TRBJ1-1, with a weak D call TRBD1 (6 bases). CDR1 is LNHDA, CDR2 SQIVND, per germline (reference sequence). The CDR3 sequence is 17 residues long. The V end was cut by 6 bases, the J end by 2 bases, with 22 bases between. The chain's CDR3 is CASSMRLTGLENTEAFF. Written as DNA, the CDR3 is TGTGCCAGTAGCATGAGGTTAACAGGGCTAGAAAACACTGAAGCTTTCTTT.

This sequence joins TRBV5-6 and TRBJ2-1, with 10 bases aligning to TRBD2. The germline V gene has CDR1 SGHDT and CDR2 YYEEEE. V gave up 4 bases and J gave up 6 bases; unmatched junction bases: 10. The CDR3 length is 16 residues. CDR3 in DNA: TGTGCCAGCAGCCAAATCTTAGCGGGAGGTCCCAATGAGCAGTTCTTC. Protein product: CASSQILAGGPNEQFF.

This clone was recorded once. The chain uses TRBV4-1 and TRBJ1-5; the D is unclear. The CDR3 loop spans 17 amino acids. The germline CDR1 and CDR2 sequences are MGHRA and YSYEKL. Trimming shortened V by 0 bases and J by 3 bases, and 15 bases separated the two germline ends. The CDR3, as DNA: TGCGCCAGCAGCCAAGAGACAATCGCGGGGAACAATCAGCCCCAGCATTTT. This sequence encodes CASSQETIAGNNQPQHF.

This clone was recorded once. Other DNA sequences in this sample translate to the same CDR3. V gene TRBV6-6 combines with J gene TRBJ1-4, with a possible D match to TRBD1 (5 bases). This CDR3 contains 14 residues. V dropped 2 bases and J dropped 7 bases, with 11 bases sitting between them. CDR1 MNHNY and CDR2 SVGAGI come from the germline V gene (reference sequence). CDR3 bases: TGTGCCAGCAGTTACGGGCAGGGTGGTGAAAAACTGTTTTTT. It yields the protein CASSYGQGGEKLFF.